The source of this TCR beta chain is a study of early T cells in non-severe SARS-CoV-2 infection (dated by TCRdb to about 2021). In terms of the full investigation: Because TCR sequencing was done on bulk RNA from unsorted whole blood, the alpha and beta chains could not be paired. The paper as a whole reports these results and caveats: Matching against VDJdb was skewed toward anti-spike CD8 responses, likely underestimated virus-specific expansions, and missed private and CD4 specificities.

A case-control design nested within a healthcare worker cohort in London, UK, was used, with weekly nasopharyngeal swab PCR tests and blood sampling performed. Healthcare workers were recruited between 23 and 31 March 2020, during the week of the UK lockdown, and were followed weekly for up to roughly 15 weeks. At the junction V is shortened by 3 bases and J by 3 bases, with 8 bases in between. The CDR3 runs 13 residues from the cysteine to the phenylalanine. The CDR3 DNA has 39 bases and is translated from base 1. Looking up the germline V gene yields CDR1 KGHSH and CDR2 LQKENI. To note about this clonotype: The specificity of this receptor is unknown. Base qualities are not recorded, but no much larger clone differs from it by a single base.

Libraries were made using 5' RACE. Sequencing took place on a NextSeq 500. To correct for sequencing error and PCR bias, the TCR library protocol tagged individual cDNA molecules with unique molecular identifiers. TCR alpha and beta chains were both sequenced, and the abundances of alpha and beta sequences in each sample were closely correlated with each other. Concerning the study's data processing: Decombinator V4 was used to annotate the V gene, J gene and CDR3 of the TCR sequences. Expanded TCRs were defined as changing significantly between any two time points under a Poisson model with p below 0.0001. TCR abundances were normalised to the total number of TCRs sequenced in each sample and reported as counts per million. MAIT TCRs were defined by TRAV1-2 paired with TRAJ12, TRAJ20 or TRAJ33, and iNKT TCRs by TRAV10 paired with TRAJ18. VDJdb, accessed 1 November 2021, was searched for CMV, EBV and SARS-CoV-2 annotated TCRs, with TCRs annotated for multiple antigens excluded. TCRdb trimmed the raw reads at Q25, called clones with MiXCR and kept productive beta chains. Rows matching on CDR3 protein sequence are summarized as one entry with the most common DNA and genes. TCRdb, not the authors, supplied the V and J calls. The sample table records tens of thousands of distinct CDR3 sequences; over 10% of these occur just once. The ten largest account for over 2% of the sample.

The origin of this receptor is an adult who was a healthcare worker with PCR-confirmed SARS-CoV-2 infection or an uninfected control (not recorded which). Sequencing input: whole blood. This chain is built from TRBV18 and TRBJ2-5; possibly the D gene is TRBD2, per 6 matching bases. CDR3 sequence: CASSPGEEETQYF. The DNA sequence follows: TGTGCCAGCTCACCGGGGGAGGAAGAGACCCAGTACTTC.